This T cell receptor beta chain was found in a study of blood T cell repertoires in COVID-19. Germline loops: CDR1 MNHEY, CDR2 SVGAGI. The length of the CDR3 is 15 residues. Germline trimming cut 7 bases from V and 7 bases from J; bases unmatched to any gene: 10. Using immunoSEQ multiplex PCR, the repertoire was profiled, and TCRdb retains in-frame clones only, with some absent. Of roughly 170,000 clones listed, 75% to 90% are singletons. The clonotype was recovered from a woman aged 45-59 years who had recovered from COVID-19. This chain links TRBV6-5 with TRBJ1-6; 7 positions agree with TRBD1. Sequencing was carried out using PBMCs or T cells enriched from blood (not recorded which). The CDR3 nucleotides are TGTGCCAGCATGTCCCCGACAGGGAGGAATTCACCCCTCCACTTT. Protein sequence: CASMSPTGRNSPLHF.